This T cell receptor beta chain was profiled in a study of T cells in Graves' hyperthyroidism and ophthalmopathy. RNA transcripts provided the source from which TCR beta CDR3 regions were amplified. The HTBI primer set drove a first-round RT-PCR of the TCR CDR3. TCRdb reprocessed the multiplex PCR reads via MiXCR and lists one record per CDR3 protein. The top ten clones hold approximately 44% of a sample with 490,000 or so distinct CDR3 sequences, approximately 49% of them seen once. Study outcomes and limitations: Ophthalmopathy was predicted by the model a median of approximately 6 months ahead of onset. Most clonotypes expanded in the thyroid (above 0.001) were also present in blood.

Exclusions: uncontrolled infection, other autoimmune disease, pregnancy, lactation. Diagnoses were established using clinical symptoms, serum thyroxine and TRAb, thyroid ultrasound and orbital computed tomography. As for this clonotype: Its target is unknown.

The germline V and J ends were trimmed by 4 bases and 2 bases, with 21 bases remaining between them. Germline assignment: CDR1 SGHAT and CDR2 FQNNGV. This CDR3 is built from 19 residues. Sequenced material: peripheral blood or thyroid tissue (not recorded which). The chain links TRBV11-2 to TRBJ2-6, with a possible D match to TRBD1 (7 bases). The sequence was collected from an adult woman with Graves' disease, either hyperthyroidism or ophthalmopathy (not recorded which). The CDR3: CASSSPGGQGSAGANVLTF. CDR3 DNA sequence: TGTGCCAGCAGCTCACCAGGGGGGCAGGGTTCTGCTGGGGCCAACGTCCTGACTTTC.